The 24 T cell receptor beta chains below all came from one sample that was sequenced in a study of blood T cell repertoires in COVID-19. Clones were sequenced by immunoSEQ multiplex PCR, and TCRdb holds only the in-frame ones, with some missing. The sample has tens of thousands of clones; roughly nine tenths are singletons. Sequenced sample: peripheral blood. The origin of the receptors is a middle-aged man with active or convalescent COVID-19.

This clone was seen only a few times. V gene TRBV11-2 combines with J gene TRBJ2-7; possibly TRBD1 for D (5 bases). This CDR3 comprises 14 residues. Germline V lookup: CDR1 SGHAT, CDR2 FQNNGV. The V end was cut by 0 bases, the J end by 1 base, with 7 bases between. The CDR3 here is CASSLDGASYEQYV. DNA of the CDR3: TGTGCCAGCAGCTTAGATGGGGCGTCCTACGAGCAGTACGTC.

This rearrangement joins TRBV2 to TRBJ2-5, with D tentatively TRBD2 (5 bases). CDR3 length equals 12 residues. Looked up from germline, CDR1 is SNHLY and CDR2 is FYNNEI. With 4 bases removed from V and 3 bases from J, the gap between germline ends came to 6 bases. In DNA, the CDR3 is TGTGCCAGCAGTGTCGGGAAAGAGACCCAGTACTTC. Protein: CASSVGKETQYF.

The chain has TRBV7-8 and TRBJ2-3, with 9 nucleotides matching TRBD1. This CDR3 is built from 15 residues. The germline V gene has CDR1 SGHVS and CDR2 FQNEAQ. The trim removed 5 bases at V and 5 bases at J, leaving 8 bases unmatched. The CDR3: CASSAWDREVDTQYF. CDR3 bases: TGTGCCAGCAGCGCCTGGGACAGGGAGGTAGATACGCAGTATTTT.

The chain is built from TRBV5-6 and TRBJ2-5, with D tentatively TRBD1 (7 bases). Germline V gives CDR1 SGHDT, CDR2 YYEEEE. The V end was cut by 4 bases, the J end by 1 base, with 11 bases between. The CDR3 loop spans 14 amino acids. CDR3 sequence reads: CASSRGTVQETQYF. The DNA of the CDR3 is TGTGCCAGCAGCCGCGGGACAGTCCAAGAGACCCAGTACTTC.

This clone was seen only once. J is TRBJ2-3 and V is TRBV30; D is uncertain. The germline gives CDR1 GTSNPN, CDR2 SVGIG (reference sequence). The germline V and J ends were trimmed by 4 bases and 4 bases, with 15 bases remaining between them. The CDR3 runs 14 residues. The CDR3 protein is CAWTNGLTADTQYF. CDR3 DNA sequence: TGTGCCTGGACAAACGGGTTGACGGCAGATACGCAGTATTTT.

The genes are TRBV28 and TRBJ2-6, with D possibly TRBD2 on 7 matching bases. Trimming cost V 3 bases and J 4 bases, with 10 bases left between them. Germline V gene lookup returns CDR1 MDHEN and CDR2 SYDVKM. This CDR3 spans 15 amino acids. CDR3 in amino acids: CASSLRGPGANVLTF. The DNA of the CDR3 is TGTGCCAGCAGTTTGCGGGGGCCCGGGGCCAACGTCCTGACTTTC.

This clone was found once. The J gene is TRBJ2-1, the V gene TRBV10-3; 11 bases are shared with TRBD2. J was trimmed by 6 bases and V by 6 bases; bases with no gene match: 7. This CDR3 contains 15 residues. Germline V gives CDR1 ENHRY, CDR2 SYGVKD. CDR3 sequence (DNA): TGTGCCATCAGAAACACCGGGACTAGCGGCAATGAGCAGTTCTTC. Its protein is CAIRNTGTSGNEQFF.

The CDR3 here is CASSFAGGSLDRQNIQYF. The CDR3 nucleotides read TGCGCCAGCAGCTTCGCCGGCGGGTCCCTGGATAGGCAAAACATTCAGTACTTC. The chain combines TRBV5-1 with TRBJ2-4, with D perhaps TRBD2 (5 bases). The CDR3 is 18 residues long. Trimming took off 2 bases at V and 5 bases at J, with 23 bases between the two ends. Germline loops: CDR1 SGHRS, CDR2 YFSETQ.

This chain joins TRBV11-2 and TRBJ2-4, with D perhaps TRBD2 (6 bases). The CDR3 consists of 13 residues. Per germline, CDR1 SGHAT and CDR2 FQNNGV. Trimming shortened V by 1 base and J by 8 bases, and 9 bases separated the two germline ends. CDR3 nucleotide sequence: TGTGCCAGCAGCTTAGCGGGGGAGGACATTCAGTACTTC. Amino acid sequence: CASSLAGEDIQYF.

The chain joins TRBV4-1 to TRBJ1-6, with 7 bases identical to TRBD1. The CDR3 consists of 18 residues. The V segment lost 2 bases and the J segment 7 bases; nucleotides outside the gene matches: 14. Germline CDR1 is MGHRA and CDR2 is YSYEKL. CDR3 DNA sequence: TGCGCCAGCAGCCAATCACTTGGACAGGCGAAAGGGAATTCACCCCTCCACTTT. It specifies CASSQSLGQAKGNSPLHF.

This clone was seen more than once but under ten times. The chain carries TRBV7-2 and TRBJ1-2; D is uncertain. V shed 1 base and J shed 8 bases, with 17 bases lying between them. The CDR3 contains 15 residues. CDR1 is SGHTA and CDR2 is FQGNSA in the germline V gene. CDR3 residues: CASSLGTGAQSGYTF. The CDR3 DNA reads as TGTGCCAGCAGCTTAGGAACGGGAGCCCAATCGGGCTACACCTTC.

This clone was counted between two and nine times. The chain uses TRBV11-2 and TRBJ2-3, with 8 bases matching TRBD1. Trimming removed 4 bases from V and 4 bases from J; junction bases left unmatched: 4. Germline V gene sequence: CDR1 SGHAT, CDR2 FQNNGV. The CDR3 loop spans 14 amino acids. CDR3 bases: TGTGCCAGCAGCTGGAGACAGGGGTCAGATACGCAGTATTTT. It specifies CASSWRQGSDTQYF.

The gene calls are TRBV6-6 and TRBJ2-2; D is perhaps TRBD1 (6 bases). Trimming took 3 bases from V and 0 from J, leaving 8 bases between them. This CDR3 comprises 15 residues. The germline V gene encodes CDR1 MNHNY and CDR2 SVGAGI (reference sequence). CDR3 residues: CASSYAGANTGELFF. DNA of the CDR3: TGTGCCAGCAGTTATGCAGGGGCGAACACCGGGGAGCTGTTTTTT.

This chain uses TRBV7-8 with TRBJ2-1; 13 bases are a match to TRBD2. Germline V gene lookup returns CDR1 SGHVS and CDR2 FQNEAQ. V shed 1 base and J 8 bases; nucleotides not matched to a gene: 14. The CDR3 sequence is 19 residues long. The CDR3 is CASSLGAGPGTSGVDEQFF. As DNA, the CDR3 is TGTGCCAGCAGCTTAGGGGCGGGTCCCGGGACTAGCGGGGTGGATGAGCAGTTCTTC.

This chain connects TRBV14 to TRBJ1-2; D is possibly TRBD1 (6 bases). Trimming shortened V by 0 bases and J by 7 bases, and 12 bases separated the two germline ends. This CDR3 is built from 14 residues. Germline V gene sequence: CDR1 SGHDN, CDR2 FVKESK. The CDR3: CASSQDRGAGGYTF. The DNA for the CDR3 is TGTGCCAGCAGCCAAGATCGGGGGGCAGGTGGCTACACCTTC.

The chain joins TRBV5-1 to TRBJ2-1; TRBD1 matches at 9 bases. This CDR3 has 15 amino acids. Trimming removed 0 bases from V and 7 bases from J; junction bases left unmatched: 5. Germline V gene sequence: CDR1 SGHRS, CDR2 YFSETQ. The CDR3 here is CASSLDRGLNNEQFF. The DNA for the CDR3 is TGCGCCAGCAGCTTGGACAGGGGGCTGAATAATGAGCAGTTCTTC.

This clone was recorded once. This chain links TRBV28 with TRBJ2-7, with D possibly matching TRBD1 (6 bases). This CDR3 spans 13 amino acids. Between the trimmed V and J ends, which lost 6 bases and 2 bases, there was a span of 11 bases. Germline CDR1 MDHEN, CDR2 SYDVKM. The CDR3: CASSRQDTYEQYV. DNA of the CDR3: TGTGCCAGCAGCCGACAGGATACCTACGAGCAGTACGTC.

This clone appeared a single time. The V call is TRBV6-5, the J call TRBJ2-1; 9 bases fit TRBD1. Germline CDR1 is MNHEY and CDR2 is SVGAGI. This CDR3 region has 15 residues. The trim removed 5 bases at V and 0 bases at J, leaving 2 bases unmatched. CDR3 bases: TGTGCCAGCAGTCCGGGACAGGGCTCCTACAATGAGCAGTTCTTC. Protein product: CASSPGQGSYNEQFF.

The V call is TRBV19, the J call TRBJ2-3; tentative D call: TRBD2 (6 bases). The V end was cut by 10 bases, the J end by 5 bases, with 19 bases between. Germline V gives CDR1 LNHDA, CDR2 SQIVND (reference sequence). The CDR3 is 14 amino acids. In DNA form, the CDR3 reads TGTGCCACCCTAAAAGAAGGCGGGATAGATACGCAGTATTTT. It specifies CATLKEGGIDTQYF.

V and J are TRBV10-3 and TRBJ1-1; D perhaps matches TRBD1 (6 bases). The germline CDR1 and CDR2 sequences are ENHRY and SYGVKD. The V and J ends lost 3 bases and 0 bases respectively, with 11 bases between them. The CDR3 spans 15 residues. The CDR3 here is CAISDRGGLNTEAFF. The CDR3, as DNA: TGTGCCATCAGTGATCGAGGGGGACTGAACACTGAAGCTTTCTTT.

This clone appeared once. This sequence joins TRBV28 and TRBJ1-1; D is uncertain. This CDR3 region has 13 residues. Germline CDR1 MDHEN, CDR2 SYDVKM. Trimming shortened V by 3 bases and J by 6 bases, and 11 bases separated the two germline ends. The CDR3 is CASSLSRMAEAFF. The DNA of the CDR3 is TGTGCCAGCAGTTTGAGCAGGATGGCTGAAGCTTTCTTT. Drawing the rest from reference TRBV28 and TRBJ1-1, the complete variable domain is DVKVTQSSRYLVKRTGEKVFLECVQDMDHENMFWYRQDPGLGLRLIYFSYDVKMKEKGDIPEGYSVSREKKERFSLILESASTNQTSMYLCASSLSRMAEAFFGQGTRLTVV.

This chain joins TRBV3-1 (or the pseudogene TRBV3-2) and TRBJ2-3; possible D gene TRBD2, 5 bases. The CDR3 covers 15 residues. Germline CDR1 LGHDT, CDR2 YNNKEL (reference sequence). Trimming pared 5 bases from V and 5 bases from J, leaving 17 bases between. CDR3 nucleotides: TGTGCCAGCAGCGCAGCGGTTCCCATGCAAGATACGCAGTATTTT. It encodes CASSAAVPMQDTQYF.

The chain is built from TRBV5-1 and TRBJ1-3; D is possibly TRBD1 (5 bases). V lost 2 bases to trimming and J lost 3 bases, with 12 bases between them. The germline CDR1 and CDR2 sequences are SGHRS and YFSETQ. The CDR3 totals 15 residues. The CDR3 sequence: CASSFGPGNGNTIYF. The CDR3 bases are TGCGCCAGCAGCTTTGGACCAGGGAATGGAAACACCATATATTTT.

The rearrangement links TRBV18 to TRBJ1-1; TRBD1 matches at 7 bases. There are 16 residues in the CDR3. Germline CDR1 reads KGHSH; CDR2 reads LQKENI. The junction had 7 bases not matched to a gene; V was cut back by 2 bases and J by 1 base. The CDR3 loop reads CASSPIIQGENTEAFF. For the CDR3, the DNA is TGTGCCAGCTCACCAATAATCCAGGGGGAGAACACTGAAGCTTTCTTT.